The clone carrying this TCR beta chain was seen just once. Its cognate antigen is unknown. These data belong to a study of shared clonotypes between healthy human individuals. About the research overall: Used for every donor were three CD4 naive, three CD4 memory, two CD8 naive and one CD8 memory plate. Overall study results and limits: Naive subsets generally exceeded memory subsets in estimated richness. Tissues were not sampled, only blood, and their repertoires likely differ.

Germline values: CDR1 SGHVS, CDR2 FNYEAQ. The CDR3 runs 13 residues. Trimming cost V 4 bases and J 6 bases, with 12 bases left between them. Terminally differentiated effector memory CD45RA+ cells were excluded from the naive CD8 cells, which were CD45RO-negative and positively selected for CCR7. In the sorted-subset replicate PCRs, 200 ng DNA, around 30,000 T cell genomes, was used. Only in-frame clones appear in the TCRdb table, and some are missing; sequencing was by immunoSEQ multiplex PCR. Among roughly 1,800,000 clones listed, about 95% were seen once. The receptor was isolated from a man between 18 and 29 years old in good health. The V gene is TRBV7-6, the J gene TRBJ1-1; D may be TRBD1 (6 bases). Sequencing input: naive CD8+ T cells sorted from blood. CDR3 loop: CASSSSGGAEAFF. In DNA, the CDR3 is TGTGCCAGCAGCTCATCCGGGGGCGCTGAAGCTTTCTTT. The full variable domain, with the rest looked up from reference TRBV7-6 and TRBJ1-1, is GAGVSQSPRYKVTKRGQDVALRCDPISGHVSLYWYRQALGQGPEFLTYFNYEAQQDKSGLPNDRFSAERPEGSISTLTIQRTEQRDSAMYRCASSSSGGAEAFFGQGTRLTVV.